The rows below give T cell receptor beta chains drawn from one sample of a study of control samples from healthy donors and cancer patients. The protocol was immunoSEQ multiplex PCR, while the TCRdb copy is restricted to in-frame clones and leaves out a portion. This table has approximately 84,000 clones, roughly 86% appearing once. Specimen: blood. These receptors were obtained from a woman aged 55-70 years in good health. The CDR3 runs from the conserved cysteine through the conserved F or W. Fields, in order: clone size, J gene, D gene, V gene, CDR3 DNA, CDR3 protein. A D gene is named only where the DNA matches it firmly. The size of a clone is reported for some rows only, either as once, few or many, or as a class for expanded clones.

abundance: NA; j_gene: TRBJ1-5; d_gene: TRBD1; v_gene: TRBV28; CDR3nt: TGTGCCAGTTCAGGGGGAACGGGATGGCATTTT; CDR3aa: CASSGGTGWHF
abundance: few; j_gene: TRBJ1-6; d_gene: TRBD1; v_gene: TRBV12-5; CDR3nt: TGTGCTAGTGATATTTTCGGGACAGGGTGTACTTCACCCCTCCACTTT; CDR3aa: CASDIFGTGCTSPLHF
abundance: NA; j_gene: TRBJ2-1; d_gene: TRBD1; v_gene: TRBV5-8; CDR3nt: TGTGCCAGCAGCACAGGGGCAGGGGGCGGTGAGCAGTTCTTC; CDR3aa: CASSTGAGGGEQFF
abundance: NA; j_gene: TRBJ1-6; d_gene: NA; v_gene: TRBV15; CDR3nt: TGTGCCACGAGACCCACGGGGGCGAATTCACCCCTCCACTTT; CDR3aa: CATRPTGANSPLHF
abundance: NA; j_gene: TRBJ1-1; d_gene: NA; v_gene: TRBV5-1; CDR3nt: TGCGCCAGCAGCCCTACCCAGGGTTGGACTGAAGCTTTCTTT; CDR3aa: CASSPTQGWTEAFF
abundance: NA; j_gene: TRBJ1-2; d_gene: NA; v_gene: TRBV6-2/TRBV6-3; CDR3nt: TGTGCCAGCAGCACGGTCAGGGTCTATGGCTACACCTTC; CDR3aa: CASSTVRVYGYTF
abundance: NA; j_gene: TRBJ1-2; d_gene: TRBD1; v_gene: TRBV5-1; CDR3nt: TGCGCCAGCAGCTTTGACAGGGGCATGACTGGAAACTATGGCTACACCTTC; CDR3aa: CASSFDRGMTGNYGYTF
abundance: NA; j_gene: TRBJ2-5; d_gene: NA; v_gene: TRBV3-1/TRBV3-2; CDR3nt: TGTGCCAGCAGCCCTGACGGAACCCAAGAGACCCAGTACTTC; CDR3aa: CASSPDGTQETQYF
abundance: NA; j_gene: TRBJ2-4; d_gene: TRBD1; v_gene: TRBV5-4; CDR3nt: TGTGCCAGCAGCCAGGGGGCAGCCAAAAACATTCAGTACTTC; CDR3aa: CASSQGAAKNIQYF
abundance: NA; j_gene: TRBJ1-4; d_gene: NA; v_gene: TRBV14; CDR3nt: TGTGCCAGCAGCCAGCGAGTTTTCGATAGCGGTGGGGAAAAACTGTTTTTT; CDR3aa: CASSQRVFDSGGEKLFF
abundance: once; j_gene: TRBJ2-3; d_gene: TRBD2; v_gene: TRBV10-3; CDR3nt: TGTGCCATCAGTGAGTCCAGCGGGGGGGCCGGAGATACGCAGTATTTT; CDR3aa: CAISESSGGAGDTQYF
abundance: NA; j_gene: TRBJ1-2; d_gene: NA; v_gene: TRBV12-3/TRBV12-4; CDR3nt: TGTGCCAGCAGGGGATTCGGAGGCTACACCTTC; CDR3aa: CASRGFGGYTF
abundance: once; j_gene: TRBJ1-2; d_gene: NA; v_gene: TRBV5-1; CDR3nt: TGCGCCAGCAGACCGGACGGAGGGGGTGTCTATGGCTACACCTTC; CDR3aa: CASRPDGGGVYGYTF
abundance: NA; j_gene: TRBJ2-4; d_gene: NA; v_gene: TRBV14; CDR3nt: TGTGCCAGCAGCCACGACCTGAGGGAAAACATTCAGTACTTC; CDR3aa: CASSHDLRENIQYF
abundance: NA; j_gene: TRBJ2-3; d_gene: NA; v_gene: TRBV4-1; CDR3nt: TGCGCCAGCAGCCGGGGCGATGGGGCCCGGGATACGCAGTATTTT; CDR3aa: CASSRGDGARDTQYF
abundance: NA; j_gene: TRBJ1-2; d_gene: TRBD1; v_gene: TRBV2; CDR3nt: TGTGCCAGCAGTTTGGGACAGCTTAACTATGGCTACACCTTC; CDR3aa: CASSLGQLNYGYTF
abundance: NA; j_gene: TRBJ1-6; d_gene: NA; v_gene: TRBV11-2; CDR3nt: TGTGCCAGCAGCTCGTGGACAGATAATTCACCCCTCCACTTT; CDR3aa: CASSSWTDNSPLHF
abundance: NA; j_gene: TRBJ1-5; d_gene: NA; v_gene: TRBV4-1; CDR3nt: TGCGCCAGCAGCCTAAAGGGTAGCAATCAGCCCCAGCATTTT; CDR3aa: CASSLKGSNQPQHF
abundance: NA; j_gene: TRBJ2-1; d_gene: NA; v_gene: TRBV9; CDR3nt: TGTGCCAGCAGCGTAGGGGTGAGCAATGAGCAGTTCTTC; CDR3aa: CASSVGVSNEQFF
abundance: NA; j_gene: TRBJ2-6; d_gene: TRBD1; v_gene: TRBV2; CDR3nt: TGTGCCAGCAGTGAGGGACAGGGGCGAAGCTCTGGGGCCAACGTCCTGACTTTC; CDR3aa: CASSEGQGRSSGANVLTF
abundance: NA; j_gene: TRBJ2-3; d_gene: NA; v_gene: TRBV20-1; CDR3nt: TGCAGTGCTAGTCGGGGTAGCACAGATACGCAGTATTTT; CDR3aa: CSASRGSTDTQYF
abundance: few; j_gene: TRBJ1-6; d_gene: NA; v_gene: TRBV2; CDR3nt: TGTGCCAGCAGTGTCCACAGAGACAATTCACCCCTCCACTTT; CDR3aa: CASSVHRDNSPLHF
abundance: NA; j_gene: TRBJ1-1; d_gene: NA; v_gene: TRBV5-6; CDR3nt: TGTGCCAGCAGCTTGTTCCTGGGGGATGGAACTGAAGCTTTCTTT; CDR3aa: CASSLFLGDGTEAFF
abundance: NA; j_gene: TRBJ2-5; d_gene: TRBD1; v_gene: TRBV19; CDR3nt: TGTGCCAGTAGTAACCTCGGACAGGGGGTGTACCAAGAGACCCAGTACTTC; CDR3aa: CASSNLGQGVYQETQYF
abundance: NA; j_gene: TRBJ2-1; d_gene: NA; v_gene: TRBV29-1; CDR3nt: TGCAGCGTTGGGGGGGCTGGGGCCTACAATGAGCAGTTCTTC; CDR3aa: CSVGGAGAYNEQFF
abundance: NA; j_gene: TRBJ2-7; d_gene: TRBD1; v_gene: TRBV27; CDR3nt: TGTGCCAGCAGTCCTGACAGGGGTCTCTCCTACGAGCAGTACTTC; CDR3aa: CASSPDRGLSYEQYF
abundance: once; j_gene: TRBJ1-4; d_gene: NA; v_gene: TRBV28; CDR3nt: TGTGCCAGCAGTTCCGCAGGGGAGAAACTGTTTTTT; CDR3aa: CASSSAGEKLFF
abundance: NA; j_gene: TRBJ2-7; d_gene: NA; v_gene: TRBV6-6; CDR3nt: TGTGCCAGCAGGAACAACCGGGAGCTCTCCTACGAGCAGTACTTC; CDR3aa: CASRNNRELSYEQYF
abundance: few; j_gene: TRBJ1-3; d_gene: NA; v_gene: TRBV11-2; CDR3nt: TGTGCCAGCAGCTTAGGTGGCGTAGGCACCATATATTTT; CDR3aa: CASSLGGVGTIYF
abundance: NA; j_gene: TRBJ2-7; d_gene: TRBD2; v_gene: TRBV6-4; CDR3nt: TGTGCCAGCAGTGACTCGATAAGACTAGCGTCAACCCGAAGTAGATACGAGCAGTACTTC; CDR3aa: CASSDSIRLASTRSRYEQYF
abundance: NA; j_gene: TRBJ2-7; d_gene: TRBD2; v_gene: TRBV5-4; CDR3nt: TGTGCCAGCAGCGTCAGCGGGGGGGATTACGAGCAGTACTTC; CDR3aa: CASSVSGGDYEQYF
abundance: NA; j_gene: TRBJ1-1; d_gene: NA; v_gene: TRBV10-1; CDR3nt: TGCGCCAGCAGCCCACAGGGAAGTCTGGTCACTGAAGCTTTCTTT; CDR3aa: CASSPQGSLVTEAFF
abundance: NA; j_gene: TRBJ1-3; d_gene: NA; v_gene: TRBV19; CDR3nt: TGTGCCAGTAGTAGCGTCAACACCATATATTTT; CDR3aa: CASSSVNTIYF
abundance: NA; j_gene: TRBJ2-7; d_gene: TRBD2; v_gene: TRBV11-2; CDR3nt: TGTGCCAGCAGCTTAGGTATAGCGGGGGGCTACGAGCAGTACTTC; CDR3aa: CASSLGIAGGYEQYF
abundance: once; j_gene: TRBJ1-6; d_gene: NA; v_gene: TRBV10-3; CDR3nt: TGTGCCATCAGTGAGGGGGATAATTCACCCCTCCACTTT; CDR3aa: CAISEGDNSPLHF
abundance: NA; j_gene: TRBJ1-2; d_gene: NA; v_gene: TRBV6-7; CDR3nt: TGTGCCAGCAGCCGACTCTGGGGACTGAGCTATGGCTACACCTTC; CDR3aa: CASSRLWGLSYGYTF
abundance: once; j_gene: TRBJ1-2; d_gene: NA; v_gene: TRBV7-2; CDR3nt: TGTGCCAGCAGCTTAGCCAACGCCGGGGGATTCTATGGCTACACCTTC; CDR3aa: CASSLANAGGFYGYTF
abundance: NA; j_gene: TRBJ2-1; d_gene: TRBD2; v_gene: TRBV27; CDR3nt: TGTGCCAGCACCTGGACTAGCACCTCCCGGGGGGCCTCCTACAATGAGCAGTTCTTC; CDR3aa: CASTWTSTSRGASYNEQFF
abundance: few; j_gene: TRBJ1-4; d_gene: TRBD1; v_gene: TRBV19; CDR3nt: TGTGCCAGTAGTATGCGACAGGGACTTGCAACTAATGAAAAACTGTTTTTT; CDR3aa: CASSMRQGLATNEKLFF
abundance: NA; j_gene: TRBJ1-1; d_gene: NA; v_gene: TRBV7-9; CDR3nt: TGTGCCAGCAGCCCCCCCGGGTCGGTCACTGAAGCTTTCTTT; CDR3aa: CASSPPGSVTEAFF
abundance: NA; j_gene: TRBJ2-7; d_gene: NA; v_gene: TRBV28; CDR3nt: TGTGCCAGCAGTTTAAACGGTTTGTACGAGCAGTACTTC; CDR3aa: CASSLNGLYEQYF
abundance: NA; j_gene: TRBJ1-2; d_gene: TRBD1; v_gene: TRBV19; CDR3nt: TGTGCCAGTAGGACCCAGGGGGGCGACTATGGCTACACCTTC; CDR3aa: CASRTQGGDYGYTF
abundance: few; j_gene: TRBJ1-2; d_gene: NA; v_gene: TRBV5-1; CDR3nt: TGCGCCAGCAGCTTGGCCGACGTAATTGATGGCTACACCTTC; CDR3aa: CASSLADVIDGYTF
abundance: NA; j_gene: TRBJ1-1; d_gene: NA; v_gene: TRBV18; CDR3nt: TGTGCCAGCTCACCAGTACCCTCCCGGGTGAACACTGAAGCTTTCTTT; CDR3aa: CASSPVPSRVNTEAFF
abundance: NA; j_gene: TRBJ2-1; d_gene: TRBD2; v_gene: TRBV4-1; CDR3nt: TGCGCCAGCAGCCAAGACTCGGGGGGGACTTTCTTCGGTGAGCAGTTCTTC; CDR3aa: CASSQDSGGTFFGEQFF
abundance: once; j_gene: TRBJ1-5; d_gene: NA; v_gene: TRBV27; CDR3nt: TGTGCCAGCAGTTCGGGGTATAGCAATCAGCCCCAGCATTTT; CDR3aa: CASSSGYSNQPQHF